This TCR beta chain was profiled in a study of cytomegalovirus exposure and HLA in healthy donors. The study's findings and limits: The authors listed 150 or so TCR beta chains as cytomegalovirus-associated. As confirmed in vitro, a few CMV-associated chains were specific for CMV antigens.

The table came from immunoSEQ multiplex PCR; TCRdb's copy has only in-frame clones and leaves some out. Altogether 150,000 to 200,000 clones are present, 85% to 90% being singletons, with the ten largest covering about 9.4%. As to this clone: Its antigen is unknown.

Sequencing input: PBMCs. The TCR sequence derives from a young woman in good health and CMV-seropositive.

CDR3 DNA sequence: TGTGCCAGTAGAAGACTAGCGGGAGAAGCCCAGTACTTC. Residues: CASRRLAGEAQYF. This sequence joins TRBV18 and TRBJ2-5; 12 bases match TRBD2. CDR3 length equals 13 residues. Germline-derived CDR1 and CDR2 are KGHSH and LQKENI. V shed 9 bases and J 9 bases; nucleotides not matched to a gene: 8.